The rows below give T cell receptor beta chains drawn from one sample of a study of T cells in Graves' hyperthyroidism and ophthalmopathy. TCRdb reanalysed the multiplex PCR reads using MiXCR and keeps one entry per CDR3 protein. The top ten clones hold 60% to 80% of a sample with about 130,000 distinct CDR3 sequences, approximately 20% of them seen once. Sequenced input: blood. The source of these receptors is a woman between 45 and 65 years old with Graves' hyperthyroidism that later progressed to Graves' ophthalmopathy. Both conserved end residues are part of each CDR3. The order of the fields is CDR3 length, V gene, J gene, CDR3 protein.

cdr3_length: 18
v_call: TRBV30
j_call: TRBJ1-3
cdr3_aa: CAWRGQGEDFYSGNTIYF

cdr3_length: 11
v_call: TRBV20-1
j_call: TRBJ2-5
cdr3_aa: CSAPRGETQYF

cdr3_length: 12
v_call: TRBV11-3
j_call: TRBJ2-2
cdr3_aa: CASARNTGELFF

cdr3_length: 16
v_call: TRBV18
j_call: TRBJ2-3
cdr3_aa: CASSPGGRSSTDTQYF

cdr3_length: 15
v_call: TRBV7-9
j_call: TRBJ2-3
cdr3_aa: CASSFGTGNTDTQYF

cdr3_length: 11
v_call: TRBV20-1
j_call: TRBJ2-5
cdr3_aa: CSAGQGETQYF

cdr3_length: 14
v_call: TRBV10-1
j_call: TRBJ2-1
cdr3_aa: CASSENKGHNEQFF

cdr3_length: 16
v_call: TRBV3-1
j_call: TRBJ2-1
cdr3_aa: CASSQDLGMAYNEQFF

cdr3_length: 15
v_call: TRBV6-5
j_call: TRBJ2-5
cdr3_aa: CASSYSAGDQETQYF

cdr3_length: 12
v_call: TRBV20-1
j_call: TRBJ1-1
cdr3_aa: CSAVTMNTEAFF

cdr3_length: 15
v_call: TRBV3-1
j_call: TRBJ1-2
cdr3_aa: CASSRGDRFGYGYTF

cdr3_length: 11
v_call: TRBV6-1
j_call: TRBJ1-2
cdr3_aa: CASQGVYGYTF

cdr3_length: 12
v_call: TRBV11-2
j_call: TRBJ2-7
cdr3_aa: CASSRPGLEQYF

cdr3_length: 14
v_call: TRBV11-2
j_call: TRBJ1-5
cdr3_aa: CASSLGTTNQPQHF

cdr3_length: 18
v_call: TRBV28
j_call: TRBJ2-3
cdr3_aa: CASSLGKRLAGAIDTQYF

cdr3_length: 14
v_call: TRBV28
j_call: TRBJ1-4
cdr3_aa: CASSLVPGLEKLFF

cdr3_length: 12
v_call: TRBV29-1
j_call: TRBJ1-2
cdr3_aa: CSVDTAGKGYTF

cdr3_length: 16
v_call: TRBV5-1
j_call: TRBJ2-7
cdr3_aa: CASSRGRGTTGYEQYF

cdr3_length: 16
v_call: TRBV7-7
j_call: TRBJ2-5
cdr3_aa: CASSPTPGRVQETQYF

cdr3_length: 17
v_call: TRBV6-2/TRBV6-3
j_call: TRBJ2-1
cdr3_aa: CASSYSIWRSSYNEQFF

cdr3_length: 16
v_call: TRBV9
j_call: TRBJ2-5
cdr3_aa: CASSGGLAGAAETQYF

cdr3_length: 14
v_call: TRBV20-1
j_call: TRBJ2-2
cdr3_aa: CSASAAGAGGELFF

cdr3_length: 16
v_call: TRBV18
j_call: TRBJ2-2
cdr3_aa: CASSPPGQGKTGELFF

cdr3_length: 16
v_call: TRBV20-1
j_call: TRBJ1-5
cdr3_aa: CSARSRDLEGRQPQHF

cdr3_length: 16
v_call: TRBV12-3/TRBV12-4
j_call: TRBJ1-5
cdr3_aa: CASSDFGLGANQPQHF

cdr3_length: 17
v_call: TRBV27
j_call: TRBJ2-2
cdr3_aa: CASSLSSLAGVSGELFF

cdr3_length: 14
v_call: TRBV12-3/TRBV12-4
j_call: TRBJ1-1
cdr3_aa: CASSPQEQYTEAFF

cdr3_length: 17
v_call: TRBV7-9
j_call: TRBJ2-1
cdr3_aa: CASSQRGGLADYNEQFF

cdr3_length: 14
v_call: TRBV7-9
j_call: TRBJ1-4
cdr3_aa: CASSSAGAGEKLFF